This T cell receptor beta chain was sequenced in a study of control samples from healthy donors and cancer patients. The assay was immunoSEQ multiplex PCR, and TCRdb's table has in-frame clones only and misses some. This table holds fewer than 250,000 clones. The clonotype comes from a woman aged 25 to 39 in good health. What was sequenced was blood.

In DNA, the CDR3 is TGTGCCAGCAGCCCTCCGGGACAGGGGGGCTATAATTCACCCCTCCACTTT. It is translated as CASSPPGQGGYNSPLHF. The rearrangement uses TRBV11-2 and TRBJ1-6, with TRBD1 matching 11 bases. CDR3 length: 17 residues. The germline gives CDR1 SGHAT, CDR2 FQNNGV. The J segment lost 3 bases and the V segment lost 5 bases, leaving 6 bases of the junction unmatched.